These 4 T cell receptor beta chains share one sample of origin, sequenced in a study of T cell responses to AZD1222 COVID-19 vaccine (dated by TCRdb to the early 2020s). The intended sense of this specimen's time point label: about 28 days (+/-7) after the second vaccine dose. Libraries were made using the immunoSEQ multiplex PCR assay. TCRdb retrieved this table from immuneACCESS and kept in-frame rearrangements only. Not all clones are present; in checked studies, unresolved V genes account for under half, and no reason is known for the remainder. The sample table lists over 45,000 clones, about 88% of them with a count of one. The ten largest clones represent 5.3% of the sample. The sample here was peripheral blood, taken 28 days after the second AZD1222 dose. The receptor set was obtained from an adult who received the AZD1222 COVID-19 vaccine.

The rearrangement joins TRBV9 to TRBJ1-4; D unresolved. CDR3 length: 15 residues. The V gene's germline CDR1 is SGDLS and CDR2 YYNGEE. V was trimmed by 0 bases and J by 0 bases, leaving 6 bases between them. CDR3 DNA: TGTGCCAGCAGCGTAGGGCGGGCAACTAATGAAAAACTGTTTTTT. Translated, it gives CASSVGRATNEKLFF.

This sequence joins TRBV24-1 and TRBJ2-2; D unresolved. Trimming shortened V by 0 bases and J by 6 bases, and 7 bases separated the two germline ends. The length of the CDR3 is 14 residues. The V gene's germline CDR1 is KGHDR and CDR2 SFDVKD. The CDR3 DNA follows: TGTGCCACCAGTGATTTGTTGGGTTCCGGGGAGCTGTTTTTT. It codes for CATSDLLGSGELFF.

V and J are TRBV3-1 (or the pseudogene TRBV3-2) and TRBJ1-5, with D uncertain. The CDR3 contains 17 residues. Trimming left V 5 bases short and J 5 bases short, with 22 bases between. In germline, CDR1 is LGHDT, CDR2 YNNKEL (reference sequence). The CDR3 loop reads CASSAHYPILAHQPQHF. The DNA of the CDR3 is TGTGCCAGCAGCGCTCACTATCCCATTTTGGCTCATCAGCCCCAGCATTTT.

V gene TRBV19 combines with J gene TRBJ2-2, with 7 bases fitting TRBD1. Germline CDR1 LNHDA, CDR2 SQIVND (reference sequence). V trimming: 6 bases; J trimming: 4 bases; junction bases outside the gene matches: 11. The length of the CDR3 is 16 residues. The CDR3 loop reads CASRGRDRSFTGELFF. The CDR3 DNA follows: TGTGCCAGTAGAGGCCGGGACAGAAGCTTCACCGGGGAGCTGTTTTTT.